These T cell receptor beta chains were read from a single sample in a study of T cell responses to AZD1222 COVID-19 vaccine. Sequenced by immunoSEQ multiplex PCR; TCRdb stores in-frame clones only, minus some. Of 150,000 or so clones listed, approximately 89% were seen once; the top ten hold roughly 5.6%. Sequenced material: peripheral blood, taken on day 0 of AZD1222 vaccination. The receptor set was obtained from an adult in good health. Both conserved end residues are part of each CDR3. Fields, in order: D gene, V gene, clone size, J gene, CDR3 protein, CDR3 DNA. The D gene is left open where the match is weak. Rows give clone size only sometimes, using once, few, many, or a class for an expanded clone.

>.|TRBV5-6|once|TRBJ1-1
CASSPDGGFTEAFF
TGTGCCAGCAGCCCCGATGGGGGCTTCACTGAAGCTTTCTTT
>TRBD2|TRBV2|.|TRBJ2-3
CASSEGRTSGGAGDTQYF
TGTGCCAGCAGTGAAGGCCGGACTAGCGGGGGGGCCGGGGATACGCAGTATTTT
>TRBD1|TRBV29-1|.|TRBJ2-1
CSVFPRQGLENEQFF
TGCAGCGTTTTCCCGAGACAGGGGTTAGAGAATGAGCAGTTCTTC
>TRBD2|TRBV7-2|.|TRBJ2-1
CASSLESGIGNEQFF
TGTGCCAGCAGCTTAGAAAGCGGGATAGGAAATGAGCAGTTCTTC
>TRBD2|TRBV28|.|TRBJ2-1
CASRPLAGVIYNEQFF
TGTGCCAGCAGACCTCTAGCGGGAGTTATCTACAATGAGCAGTTCTTC
>TRBD2|TRBV18|.|TRBJ2-1
CASSARLAGGFEQFF
TGTGCCAGCTCGGCAAGACTAGCGGGGGGGTTTGAGCAGTTCTTC
>TRBD1|TRBV6-6|.|TRBJ2-7
CASNDGGTGSSYEQYF
TGTGCCAGCAACGACGGAGGGACAGGGTCTTCCTACGAGCAGTACTTC
>.|TRBV2|.|TRBJ1-2
CATHTGGTRGYTF
TGTGCCACCCATACCGGGGGCACACGGGGCTACACCTTC
>.|TRBV6-5|.|TRBJ2-7
CASRGIRESSYEQYF
TGTGCCAGCAGGGGCATCCGGGAGAGCTCCTACGAGCAGTACTTC
>TRBD2|TRBV4-3|once|TRBJ2-5
CASSQYQRGGRETQYF
TGCGCCAGCAGCCAATACCAGCGGGGGGGCAGGGAGACCCAGTACTTC
>.|TRBV5-4|.|TRBJ2-1
CASSFGGAHEQFF
TGTGCCAGCAGCTTCGGGGGCGCCCATGAGCAGTTCTTC
>.|TRBV3-1/TRBV3-2|.|TRBJ2-7
CASSPETGYSYEQYF
TGTGCCAGCAGCCCGGAAACAGGGTACTCCTACGAGCAGTACTTC
>.|TRBV29-1|.|TRBJ2-1
CSAHGDLAPSEQFF
TGCAGCGCACACGGGGACTTGGCCCCCAGTGAGCAGTTCTTC
>TRBD1|TRBV10-2|.|TRBJ2-1
CASSVTGGYEQFF
TGCGCCAGCAGTGTAACAGGGGGTTATGAGCAGTTCTTC
>TRBD1|TRBV6-5|.|TRBJ1-5
CASRPGQGPNQPQHF
TGTGCCAGCAGGCCCGGACAGGGACCCAATCAGCCCCAGCATTTT
>.|TRBV7-2|.|TRBJ2-5
CASSLVAAGGETQYF
TGTGCCAGCAGCTTAGTAGCGGCCGGAGGGGAGACCCAGTACTTC
>.|TRBV12-3/TRBV12-4|.|TRBJ1-1
CASSFATNTEAFF
TGTGCCAGCAGTTTCGCTACGAACACTGAAGCTTTCTTT
>TRBD2|TRBV5-1|.|TRBJ2-7
CASSLYASGSSYEQYF
TGCGCCAGCAGCTTGTATGCGAGCGGGAGCTCCTACGAGCAGTACTTC
>.|TRBV27|.|TRBJ1-6
CASHKGAGGNSPLHF
TGTGCCAGCCACAAAGGGGCAGGCGGCAATTCACCCCTCCACTTT
>.|TRBV5-4|.|TRBJ2-7
CASSAEGPGYEQYF
TGTGCCAGCAGCGCGGAAGGTCCAGGCTACGAGCAGTACTTC
>TRBD1|TRBV6-1|.|TRBJ2-3
CASSEIGTGTRDTQYF
TGTGCCAGCAGTGAAATAGGGACAGGGACTCGGGATACGCAGTATTTT
>TRBD2|TRBV10-3|.|TRBJ2-1
CAIRGTSGAIDEQFF
TGTGCCATCAGGGGGACTAGCGGAGCTATAGATGAGCAGTTCTTC
>TRBD2|TRBV6-2/TRBV6-3|.|TRBJ2-7
CASSSSGVYYEQYF
TGTGCCAGCAGTTCCAGCGGGGTTTATTACGAGCAGTACTTC
>TRBD1|TRBV29-1|.|TRBJ2-7
CSVRTGTYEQYF
TGCAGCGTCCGGACAGGGACCTACGAGCAGTACTTC
>TRBD2|TRBV6-4|.|TRBJ2-3
CASSILAGVSDTQYF
TGTGCCAGCAGCATACTAGCGGGGGTTTCGGATACGCAGTATTTT
>.|TRBV29-1|.|TRBJ1-1
CSGGEVNTEAFF
TGCAGCGGAGGTGAGGTGAACACTGAAGCTTTCTTT
>.|TRBV20-1|.|TRBJ2-2
CSANRAGELFF
TGCAGTGCTAATAGGGCTGGGGAGCTGTTTTTT
>.|TRBV6-5|.|TRBJ2-2
CASSYFSGANTGELFF
TGTGCCAGCAGTTACTTTTCGGGGGCGAACACCGGGGAGCTGTTTTTT
>.|TRBV5-1|few|TRBJ1-4
CASKGKLFF
TGCGCCAGCAAGGGAAAACTGTTTTTT
>.|TRBV2|.|TRBJ2-7
CASRDAGSSGEQYF
TGTGCCAGCCGAGATGCAGGGTCCTCGGGGGAGCAGTACTTC
>.|TRBV7-9|.|TRBJ2-1
CASSSHGSGDNEQFF
TGTGCCAGCAGCTCCCATGGGTCGGGGGACAATGAGCAGTTCTTC
>.|TRBV20-1|.|TRBJ1-2
CSALRGYGYTF
TGCAGTGCCCTAAGGGGGTATGGCTACACCTTC